The 21 T cell receptor beta chains presented below share a single source sample, sequenced in a study of T cells after yellow fever vaccination. TCRdb processed the 5' RACE reads anew with MiXCR; each CDR3 protein has one entry. This table has a few hundred thousand distinct CDR3 sequences, 3.6% appearing once. Source: PBMCs, taken 15 days after the yellow fever booster vaccination. These receptor sequences come from a man between 18 and 35 years old who received the YFV17D yellow fever vaccine.

This clonotype was seen repeatedly, ten times or more. The rearrangement joins TRBV20-1 to TRBJ2-1; 7 bases are shared with TRBD2. The V gene's germline CDR1 is DFQATT and CDR2 SNEGSKA (reference sequence). Germline trimming cut 5 bases from V and 10 bases from J; bases unmatched to any gene: 17. This CDR3 is built from 15 residues. For the CDR3, the DNA is TGCAGTGCTTTCCGACTAGCTATAACAATCAAGGAGCAGTTCTTC. Residues: CSAFRLAITIKEQFF.

The chain joins TRBV11-2 to TRBJ1-6; no definite D call. The CDR3 has 13 amino acids. The germline CDR1 and CDR2 sequences are SGHAT and FQNNGV. The V and J ends lost 0 bases and 8 bases respectively, with 5 bases between them. The CDR3 bases are TGTGCCAGCAGCTTAGATCCGCATTCACCCCTCCACTTT. As protein: CASSLDPHSPLHF.

This clonotype was counted at least ten times. This rearrangement joins TRBV12-3 or TRBV12-4 to TRBJ1-6, with D perhaps matching TRBD1 (6 bases). Trimming cost V 4 bases and J 10 bases, with 11 bases left between them. There are 13 residues in the CDR3. The CDR3 loop reads CASSSGAVSPLHF. The CDR3 region has the DNA TGTGCCAGCAGTTCGGGGGCGGTGTCACCCCTCCACTTT.

There are many counts of this clonotype. V gene TRBV5-1 combines with J gene TRBJ2-3; TRBD2 might be the D (5 bases). This CDR3 is built from 15 residues. Germline-derived CDR1 and CDR2 are SGHRS and YFSETQ. V was cut by 1 base and J by 3 bases, with 12 bases left in between. The CDR3 is CASSLRGGRTDTQYF. In DNA form, the CDR3 reads TGCGCCAGCAGCTTGAGAGGAGGAAGGACAGATACGCAGTATTTT.

This clonotype was counted ten times or more. V is TRBV12-3 or TRBV12-4 and J is TRBJ2-1; D might be TRBD2 (6 bases). The V end was cut by 2 bases, the J end by 10 bases, with 9 bases between. This CDR3 is 12 amino acids long. CDR3 sequence: CASSLRDSEQFF. CDR3 nucleotide sequence: TGTGCCAGCAGTTTACGGGACTCGGAGCAGTTCTTC.

About this clonotype: A read error may be the cause here, since a much bigger clone is one base away. V is TRBV20-1 and J is TRBJ1-6; D not resolved. CDR1 is DFQATT and CDR2 is SNEGSKA in the germline V gene (reference sequence). The CDR3 covers 14 residues. CDR3 nucleotide sequence: TGCGGTGCTAGTACGGGCCTTTTTAATTCACCCCTCCACTTT. Protein product: CGASTGLFNSPLHF.

This clonotype was seen repeatedly, ten times or more. J is TRBJ2-7 and V is TRBV5-6, with no clear D. The CDR3 covers 15 residues. Germline-derived CDR1 and CDR2 are SGHDT and YYEEEE. The V end was cut by 2 bases, the J end by 2 bases, with 14 bases between. The CDR3 here is CASSFLQFPTYEQYF. The CDR3, as DNA: TGTGCCAGCAGCTTCCTACAGTTTCCAACCTACGAGCAGTACTTC.

This clonotype was picked up many times. The chain is built from TRBV10-3 and TRBJ1-2; D perhaps matches TRBD1 (5 bases). This CDR3 has 13 residues. Germline V gene data show CDR1 as ENHRY and CDR2 as SYGVKD. With 6 bases removed from V and 0 bases from J, the gap between germline ends came to 8 bases. The CDR3: CAIRVTANYGYTF. As DNA, the CDR3 is TGTGCCATCAGGGTGACAGCTAACTATGGCTACACCTTC.

Of note for this clonotype: A much larger clone differs by one base, so this may be a read error. For the CDR3, the DNA is TGCAGTGCTTGGGTTTTCAATGAGCAGTTCTTC. Its protein is CSAWVFNEQFF. The V gene is TRBV20-1, the J gene TRBJ2-1, with D hard to call. Germline V gene sequence: CDR1 DFQATT, CDR2 SNEGSKA (reference sequence). Trimming stripped 5 bases from V and 6 bases from J, with 8 bases between. The CDR3 extends over 11 amino acids.

This clonotype showed up many times. This sequence joins TRBV7-2 and TRBJ2-2; D tentatively fits TRBD1 or TRBD2 (6 bases each). CDR1 is SGHTA, CDR2 FQGNSA, per germline. The CDR3 loop spans 14 amino acids. The ends were cut back, 5 bases at V and 7 bases at J, with 14 bases in the middle. CDR3 in amino acids: CASSRPRGDGELFF. The DNA for the CDR3 is TGTGCCAGCAGCCGACCTAGGGGGGACGGGGAGCTGTTTTTT.

This clonotype was counted ten times or more. The chain joins TRBV12-3 or TRBV12-4 to TRBJ2-1; 10 positions match TRBD2. V was clipped by 5 bases and J by 4 bases; unmatched bases: 5. The CDR3 consists of 15 residues. CDR3 residues: CASSASSGGYNEQFF. As DNA, the CDR3 is TGTGCCAGCAGTGCATCTAGCGGGGGATACAATGAGCAGTTCTTC.

This clonotype was picked up many times. V gene TRBV10-3 combines with J gene TRBJ2-7; 7 nucleotides line up with TRBD1. Trimming took 11 bases from V and 4 from J; bases not matched to a gene: 14. Germline loops: CDR1 ENHRY, CDR2 SYGVKD. The CDR3 spans 14 residues. The CDR3 DNA reads TGTGCCGCTGAATCTACCGGGACAGAGTACGAGCAGTACTTC. Encoded protein: CAAESTGTEYEQYF.

This clonotype has just a few counts. This sequence joins TRBV11-3 and TRBJ2-3; tentatively, D is TRBD1 or TRBD2 (5 bases each). The V end was cut by 3 bases, the J end by 6 bases, with 13 bases between. From germline, CDR1 is SGHNT and CDR2 YENEEA. The CDR3 has 14 residues. CDR3 amino acids: CASSLGDVGDTQYF. CDR3 DNA: TGTGCCAGCAGCTTGGGGGACGTGGGGGATACGCAGTATTTT.

With respect to this clonotype: Possible read error: a much larger clone is one base away. The chain uses TRBV29-1 and TRBJ1-1, with D unclear. V was pared by 4 bases and J by 4 bases, with 16 bases between. The CDR3 runs to 14 residues. From germline, CDR1 is SQVTM and CDR2 ANQGSEA. As DNA, the CDR3 is TGCAGCGTTGCGGATTGGGAATGGAGCACTGAAGCTTTCTTT. Translated: CSVADWEWSTEAFF. The full variable domain, with the rest looked up from reference TRBV29-1 and TRBJ1-1, is SAVISQKPSRDICQRGTSLTIQCQVDSQVTMMFWYRQQPGQSLTLIATANQGSEATYESGFVIDKFPISRPNLTFSTLTVSNMSPEDSSIYLCSVADWEWSTEAFFGQGTRLTVV.

This clonotype was seen at least ten times. The chain combines TRBV5-6 with TRBJ1-3; unclear D gene. Germline V gene sequence: CDR1 SGHDT, CDR2 YYEEEE. V was clipped by 3 bases and J by 0 bases, with 7 bases between them. The CDR3 contains 14 residues. CDR3 amino acids: CASSSGSSGNTIYF. The CDR3 DNA follows: TGTGCCAGCAGCTCTGGGAGCTCTGGAAACACCATATATTTT. Complete variable domain (other parts from reference TRBV5-6 and TRBJ1-3): DAGVTQSPTHLIKTRGQQVTLRCSPKSGHDTVSWYQQALGQGPQFIFQYYEEEERQRGNFPDRFSGHQFPNYSSELNVNALLLGDSALYLCASSSGSSGNTIYFGEGSWLTVV.

This clonotype was counted many times. The V call is TRBV5-1, the J call TRBJ2-7, with TRBD1 matching over 9 bases. The CDR3 sequence is 12 residues long. V shed 7 bases, J shed 5 bases, and the junction held 4 bases outside the gene matches. Germline lookup yields CDR1 SGHRS and CDR2 YFSETQ. DNA of the CDR3: TGCGCCAGCGGTGACAGGGGGGACGAGCAGTACTTC. The encoded protein is CASGDRGDEQYF.

In its sample, this clonotype was seen many times. This chain uses TRBV12-3 or TRBV12-4 with TRBJ2-3, with TRBD1 matching over 8 bases. Germline trimming cut 6 bases from V and 0 bases from J; bases unmatched to any gene: 5. The CDR3 spans 15 residues. The CDR3 DNA sequence: TGTGCCAGCAGAACCGGGACAGGAAGCACAGATACGCAGTATTTT. It encodes CASRTGTGSTDTQYF.

This clonotype was observed many times. The chain recombines TRBV6-2 or TRBV6-3 with TRBJ1-1, with D tentatively TRBD1 (6 bases). The CDR3 length is 15 residues. Between the trimmed V and J ends, which lost 6 bases and 0 bases, there was a span of 14 bases. CDR1 and CDR2 from the germline V gene are MNHEY and SVGEGT. The CDR3 is CASSPHRVMNTEAFF. CDR3 sequence (DNA): TGTGCCAGCAGCCCGCACAGGGTAATGAACACTGAAGCTTTCTTT.

This clonotype was observed at least ten times. The chain is built from TRBV5-1 and TRBJ2-7; the match to TRBD2 covers 7 bases. CDR1 SGHRS and CDR2 YFSETQ come from the germline V gene. Germline trimming cut 1 base from V and 4 bases from J; bases unmatched to any gene: 5. This CDR3 spans 14 amino acids. CDR3 nucleotides: TGCGCCAGCAGCTTGAGCGGGAAAGGATACGAGCAGTACTTC. It specifies CASSLSGKGYEQYF.

This clonotype occurred many times. The chain carries TRBV5-5 and TRBJ1-5; 7 bases align to TRBD1. From germline, CDR1 is SGHKS and CDR2 YYEKEE (reference sequence). This CDR3 is built from 14 residues. The ends lost 4 bases at V and 11 bases at J; junction bases unmatched: 12. The DNA for the CDR3 is TGTGCCAGCAGCATAACAGGGGCCCTCTCGGCCCAGCATTTT. Amino acids: CASSITGALSAQHF.

This clonotype has at least ten counts. This rearrangement joins TRBV12-3 or TRBV12-4 to TRBJ2-1; 14 positions match TRBD2. This CDR3 region has 18 residues. V dropped 6 bases and J dropped 0; count of bases not matched to a gene: 7. The CDR3: CASSLTSGGASSYNEQFF. The CDR3 nucleotides are TGTGCCAGCAGCCTGACTAGCGGGGGGGCTAGCTCCTACAATGAGCAGTTCTTC.